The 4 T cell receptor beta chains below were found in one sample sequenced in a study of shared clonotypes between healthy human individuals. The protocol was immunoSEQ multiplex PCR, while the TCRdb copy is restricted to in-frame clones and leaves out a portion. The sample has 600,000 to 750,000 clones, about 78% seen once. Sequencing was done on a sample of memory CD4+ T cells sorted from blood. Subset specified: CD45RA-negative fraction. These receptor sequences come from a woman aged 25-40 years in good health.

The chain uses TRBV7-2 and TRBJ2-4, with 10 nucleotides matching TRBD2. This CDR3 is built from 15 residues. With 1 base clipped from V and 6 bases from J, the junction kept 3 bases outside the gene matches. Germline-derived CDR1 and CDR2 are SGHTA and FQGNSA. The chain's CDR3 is CASSLGPSGGNIQYF. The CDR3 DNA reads TGTGCCAGCAGCTTAGGTCCTAGCGGGGGAAACATTCAGTACTTC.

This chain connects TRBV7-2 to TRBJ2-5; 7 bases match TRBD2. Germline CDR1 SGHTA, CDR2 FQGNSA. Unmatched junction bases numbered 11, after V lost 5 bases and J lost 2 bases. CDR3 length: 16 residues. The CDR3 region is CASSLTSGTGQETQYF. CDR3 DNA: TGTGCCAGCAGCCTAACAAGCGGGACGGGGCAAGAGACCCAGTACTTC.

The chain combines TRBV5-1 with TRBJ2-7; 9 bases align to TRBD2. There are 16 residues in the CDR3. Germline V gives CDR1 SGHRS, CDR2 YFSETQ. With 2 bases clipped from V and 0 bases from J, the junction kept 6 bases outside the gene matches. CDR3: CASSFGSGRSSYEQYF. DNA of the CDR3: TGCGCCAGCAGCTTTGGGAGCGGGAGGAGCTCCTACGAGCAGTACTTC. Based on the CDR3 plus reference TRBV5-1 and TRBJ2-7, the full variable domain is KAGVTQTPRYLIKTRGQQVTLSCSPISGHRSVSWYQQTPGQGLQFLFEYFSETQRNKGNFPGRFSGRQFSNSRSEMNVSTLELGDSALYLCASSFGSGRSSYEQYFGPGTRLTVT.

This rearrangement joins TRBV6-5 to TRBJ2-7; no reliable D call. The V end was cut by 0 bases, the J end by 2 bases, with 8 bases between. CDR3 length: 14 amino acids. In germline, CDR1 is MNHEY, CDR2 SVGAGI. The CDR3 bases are TGTGCCAGCAGTTACTCGGCGGTTACCTACGAGCAGTACTTC. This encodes CASSYSAVTYEQYF.